Listed below are T cell receptor beta chains from one sample, sequenced in a study of regulatory dendritic cells for organ transplantation. The assay was immunoSEQ multiplex PCR, and TCRdb's table has in-frame clones only and misses some. Of fewer than 40,000 clones in the sample, about 88% were seen once. The sample consisted of naive CD4+ T cells from blood. Source of these receptors: a human donor in good health. Each CDR3 is given with its conserved first and last residue. D genes are given only for firm matches. Not all rows give a size; the values are once, few, many and, for expanded clones, a class.

D | size | J | V | CDR3 | DNA
TRBD1 | . | TRBJ2-7 | TRBV29-1 | CSVEGQAYEQYF | TGCAGCGTTGAGGGACAGGCCTACGAGCAGTACTTC
. | once | TRBJ2-3 | TRBV18 | CASSPPRGGGPTTTDTQYF | TGTGCCAGCTCACCACCGAGAGGGGGGGGTCCCACAACCACAGATACGCAGTATTTT
. | . | TRBJ1-3 | TRBV19 | CASLGWTDMGSRNTIYF | TGTGCCAGTTTAGGATGGACAGACATGGGCTCGCGAAACACCATATATTTT
. | . | TRBJ1-3 | TRBV9 | CASSVGRGAAPGNTIYF | TGTGCCAGCAGCGTAGGGAGAGGGGCGGCCCCTGGAAACACCATATATTTT
TRBD1 | few | TRBJ1-2 | TRBV27 | CASSRSGTGNGYTF | TGTGCCAGCAGTAGATCCGGGACAGGGAACGGCTACACCTTC
TRBD1 | . | TRBJ2-2 | TRBV29-1 | CSGRQGAPGELFF | TGCAGCGGGCGACAGGGGGCCCCCGGGGAGCTGTTTTTT
. | . | TRBJ2-2 | TRBV6-6 | CASKDTGDTGELFF | TGTGCCAGCAAAGACACGGGGGACACCGGGGAGCTGTTTTTT
. | . | TRBJ1-1 | TRBV28 | CASSPVRLTAGGTF | TGTGCCAGCAGCCCAGTCAGGCTAACAGCAGGAGGGACCTTT
. | . | TRBJ2-3 | TRBV21-1 | CASSPHSVDTQYF | TGTGCCAGCAGCCCCCATTCGGTAGATACGCAGTATTTT
. | once | TRBJ2-1 | TRBV4-2 | CASSQDRSVRVKEQFF | TGTGCCAGCAGCCAAGATAGGTCCGTTAGGGTCAAAGAGCAGTTCTTC
. | . | TRBJ2-2 | TRBV7-3 | CASSLGTLGAGELFF | TGTGCCAGCAGCCTAGGGACCCTGGGGGCCGGGGAGCTGTTTTTT
. | . | TRBJ2-2 | TRBV11-3 | CASSSGGYTGELFF | TGTGCCAGCAGCTCTGGGGGGTACACCGGGGAGCTGTTTTTT
TRBD2 | . | TRBJ2-3 | TRBV30 | CAWSRGVAGSTDTQYF | TGTGCCTGGAGTCGGGGAGTAGCGGGTAGCACAGATACGCAGTATTTT
TRBD2 | . | TRBJ2-3 | TRBV6-6 | CATNYAGVLTDTQYF | TGTGCCACAAACTACGCGGGGGTCTTAACAGATACGCAGTATTTT
TRBD1 | . | TRBJ1-2 | TRBV18 | CASSLGQGDGYTF | TGTGCCAGCTCCCTAGGACAGGGAGATGGCTACACCTTC
. | . | TRBJ1-6 | TRBV12-5 | CASGLVDSPLHF | TGTGCTAGTGGTTTGGTTGATTCACCCCTCCACTTT
. | . | TRBJ2-5 | TRBV9 | CASSPHVRGQETQYF | TGTGCCAGCAGCCCCCATGTCCGGGGTCAAGAGACCCAGTACTTC
TRBD1 | . | TRBJ2-7 | TRBV30 | CAWSVGQGADEQYF | TGTGCCTGGAGTGTAGGACAGGGGGCGGACGAGCAGTACTTC
. | . | TRBJ1-4 | TRBV7-9 | CASSLGIGGNGNEKLFF | TGTGCCAGCAGCTTAGGGATCGGGGGAAATGGTAATGAAAAACTGTTTTTT
. | . | TRBJ1-1 | TRBV28 | CASSLRQGIRRAFF | TGTGCCAGCAGTTTACGGCAGGGTATTCGACGAGCTTTCTTT
. | . | TRBJ2-2 | TRBV6-1 | CASSVGRSNTGELFF | TGTGCCAGCAGTGTCGGGCGATCAAACACCGGGGAGCTGTTTTTT
. | . | TRBJ2-7 | TRBV11-2 | CASSLGAGNPEQYF | TGTGCCAGCAGCTTAGGAGCGGGCAATCCCGAGCAGTACTTC
. | . | TRBJ1-4 | TRBV19 | CASSVSRGGESEKLFF | TGTGCCAGTAGTGTCTCGAGGGGGGGCGAGTCTGAAAAACTGTTTTTT
. | . | TRBJ2-1 | TRBV28 | CASMGRGAYNEQFF | TGTGCCAGCATGGGTCGGGGCGCCTACAATGAGCAGTTCTTC
. | few | TRBJ2-7 | TRBV2 | CASSVDAMNEQYF | TGTGCCAGCAGTGTGGACGCGATGAACGAGCAGTACTTC
TRBD1 | . | TRBJ2-2 | TRBV27 | CASRLGTGRTGELFF | TGTGCCAGCAGACTCGGGACAGGTCGGACCGGGGAGCTGTTTTTT
. | . | TRBJ2-1 | TRBV11-2 | CASNTEGSRYNEQFF | TGTGCCAGCAACACTGAGGGATCGCGTTACAATGAGCAGTTCTTC
TRBD2 | . | TRBJ2-3 | TRBV4-3 | CASSQERGWGLVYF | TGCGCCAGCAGCCAAGAAAGAGGATGGGGACTAGTGTATTTT
TRBD1 | . | TRBJ2-1 | TRBV15 | CATSVRDRGLNEQFF | TGTGCCACCAGCGTCCGGGACAGGGGCCTTAATGAGCAGTTCTTC
. | few | TRBJ1-1 | TRBV12-5 | CASGLWVNRDNVLNTEAFF | TGTGCTAGTGGTTTGTGGGTAAACCGGGACAACGTCTTGAACACTGAAGCTTTCTTT
. | . | TRBJ1-2 | TRBV25-1 | CASSGFTGKVLSYGYTF | TGTGCCAGCAGTGGTTTCACAGGGAAGGTTCTGTCGTATGGCTACACCTTC
. | . | TRBJ2-3 | TRBV6-6 | CASSTPGDTQYF | TGTGCCAGCAGTACACCGGGGGATACGCAGTATTTT
. | . | TRBJ1-2 | TRBV30 | CAWRDTGSMYGYTF | TGTGCCTGGAGGGACACGGGAAGCATGTATGGCTACACCTTC
. | . | TRBJ2-6 | TRBV19 | CAAEVRGANVLTF | TGTGCCGCGGAGGTTCGGGGGGCCAACGTCCTGACTTTC
. | . | TRBJ2-4 | TRBV7-9 | CASSLGAEKNIQYF | TGTGCCAGCAGCCTTGGGGCAGAGAAAAACATTCAGTACTTC
TRBD2 | . | TRBJ2-1 | TRBV7-2 | CASSSLASGGPFYNEQFF | TGTGCCAGCAGCTCCCTAGCATCGGGAGGGCCTTTTTACAATGAGCAGTTCTTC
. | . | TRBJ2-3 | TRBV18 | CASSPNMVGGLTQYF | TGTGCCAGCTCACCAAATATGGTAGGGGGTTTGACGCAGTATTTT
. | . | TRBJ2-3 | TRBV11-2 | CASSSGFGRVPDTQYF | TGTGCCAGCAGCTCAGGATTCGGGCGTGTCCCAGATACGCAGTATTTT
TRBD1 | . | TRBJ2-7 | TRBV5-4 | CASSPGTGFYEQYF | TGTGCCAGCAGCCCCGGGACAGGGTTCTACGAGCAGTACTTC
TRBD2 | . | TRBJ2-3 | TRBV7-2 | CASSLGGLAVDTQYF | TGTGCCAGCAGCTTAGGGGGACTAGCTGTCGATACGCAGTATTTT